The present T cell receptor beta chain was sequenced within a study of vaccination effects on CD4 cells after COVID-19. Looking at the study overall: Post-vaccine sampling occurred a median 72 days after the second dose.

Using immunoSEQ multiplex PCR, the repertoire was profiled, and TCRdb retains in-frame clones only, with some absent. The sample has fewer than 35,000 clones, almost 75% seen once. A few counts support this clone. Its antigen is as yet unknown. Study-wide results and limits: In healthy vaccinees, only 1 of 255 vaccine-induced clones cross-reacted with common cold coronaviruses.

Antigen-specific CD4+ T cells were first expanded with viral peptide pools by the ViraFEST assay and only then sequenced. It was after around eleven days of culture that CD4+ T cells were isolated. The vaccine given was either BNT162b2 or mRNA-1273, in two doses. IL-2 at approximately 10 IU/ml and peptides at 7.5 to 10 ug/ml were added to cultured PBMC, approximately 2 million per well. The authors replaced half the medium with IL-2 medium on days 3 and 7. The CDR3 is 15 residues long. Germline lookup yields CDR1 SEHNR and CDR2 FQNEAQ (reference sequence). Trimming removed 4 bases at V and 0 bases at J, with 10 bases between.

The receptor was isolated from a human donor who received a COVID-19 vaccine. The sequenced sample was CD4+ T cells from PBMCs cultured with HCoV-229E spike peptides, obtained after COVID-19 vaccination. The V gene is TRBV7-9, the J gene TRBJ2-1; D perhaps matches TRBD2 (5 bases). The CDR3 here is CASSSGLNSYNEQFF. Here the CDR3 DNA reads TGTGCCAGCAGCTCAGGACTGAACTCCTACAATGAGCAGTTCTTC.